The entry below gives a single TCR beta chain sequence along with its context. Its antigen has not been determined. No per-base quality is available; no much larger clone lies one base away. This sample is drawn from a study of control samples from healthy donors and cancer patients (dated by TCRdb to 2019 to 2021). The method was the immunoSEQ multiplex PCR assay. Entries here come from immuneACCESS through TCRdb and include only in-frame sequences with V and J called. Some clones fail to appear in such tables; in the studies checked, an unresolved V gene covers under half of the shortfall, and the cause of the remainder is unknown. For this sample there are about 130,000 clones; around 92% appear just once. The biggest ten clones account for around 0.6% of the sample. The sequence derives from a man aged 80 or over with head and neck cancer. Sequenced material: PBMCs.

For the CDR3, the sequence is CASSRTGWQPQHF. The sequenced DNA: TGTGCCAGCAGTAGGACAGGGTGGCAGCCCCAGCATTTT. The sequence joins TRBV6-5 to TRBJ1-5; 8 central nucleotides agree with TRBD1. Reading from cysteine to phenylalanine, the CDR3 counts 13 amino acids. The CDR3 DNA has 39 bases and is translated from base 1. Trimmed from V: 5 bases; trimmed from J: 7 bases; junction bases lacking a gene match: 4. Looking up the germline V gene yields CDR1 MNHEY and CDR2 SVGAGI.